The TCR beta chain under discussion was sequenced for a study of blood T cells in healthy people across ages. Primed by a sample-barcoded 5' primer and a J-beta primer mix, a second PCR proceeded for roughly 7 to 11 cycles. MiXCR, applied by TCRdb to the 5' RACE reads, yields one record per CDR3 protein. The sample lists hundreds of thousands of distinct CDR3 sequences, approximately 52% occurring once. As to this clonotype: Its antigen is not known. A much more abundant neighbour one base away suggests this may be a read error.

Points from the study as a whole: Diversity estimates from one million T cells were considered underestimates. PBMC samples, being unsorted, prevented any conclusive comparison of naive and antigen-experienced cells.

Germline V gene data show CDR1 as SGHNT and CDR2 as YYREEE (reference sequence). This CDR3 has 14 residues. The sequence derives from a woman older than 75 in good health. The chain carries TRBV5-4 and TRBJ2-5; weak D call: TRBD1 (6 bases). The end of the DNA aligns better with TRBJ2-7, so the J call may be wrong. Sample: blood. CDR3 sequence reads: CAGSDRDTSYEQYF. In DNA, the CDR3 is TGTGCCGGCAGCGACCGGGACACCTCCTACGAGCAGTACTTC.